The 10 T cell receptor beta chains below were found in one sample sequenced in a study of shared clonotypes between healthy human individuals. Clones were read by immunoSEQ multiplex PCR, and TCRdb kept only the in-frame ones, dropping some. The top ten clones hold approximately 0.37% of a sample with 2 million to 3 million clones, roughly 93% of them seen once. The specimen was naive CD4+ T cells from PBMCs. Subset described: CD45RA+ positively selected. Every receptor here comes from a man younger than 30 in good health. Some clones in this sample may be carry-over from other donors' samples.

The chain is built from TRBV9 and TRBJ2-2; 12 bases map to TRBD2. This CDR3 spans 17 amino acids. Germline CDR1 SGDLS, CDR2 YYNGEE. After removal of 1 base from V and 4 bases from J, the junction contained 5 bases not matched to a gene. The CDR3 region is CASSVLAGGRITGELFF. DNA for the CDR3: TGTGCCAGCAGCGTACTAGCGGGAGGGCGGATCACCGGGGAGCTGTTTTTT.

DNA for the CDR3: TGCGCCAGCAGCCAAGAAGAGGCTAGGGATACGCAGTATTTT. This gives the protein CASSQEEARDTQYF. The J gene is TRBJ2-3, the V gene TRBV4-1; D not resolved. Trimming shortened V by 0 bases and J by 6 bases, and 10 bases separated the two germline ends. CDR3 length equals 14 residues. Germline V gene sequence: CDR1 MGHRA, CDR2 YSYEKL.

The genes are TRBV27 and TRBJ2-3; possible D gene TRBD1, 5 bases. The CDR3 spans 16 residues. In germline, CDR1 is MNHEY, CDR2 SMNVEV (reference sequence). Deletions cut 1 base from V and 4 bases from J, with 15 bases between. CDR3 in amino acids: CASSLYAHQGPDTQYF. DNA of the CDR3: TGTGCCAGCAGTTTATACGCCCATCAGGGCCCAGATACGCAGTATTTT.

Note on this clone: Distinct nucleotide sequences in the sample also encode this CDR3. This rearrangement joins TRBV5-1 to TRBJ2-3, with 7 bases fitting TRBD2. After removal of 0 bases from V and 3 bases from J, the junction contained 7 bases not matched to a gene. CDR1 is SGHRS, CDR2 YFSETQ, per germline. CDR3 length: 16 amino acids. The CDR3 reads CASSLDGRVGTDTQYF. The CDR3 DNA sequence: TGCGCCAGCAGCTTGGATGGGAGGGTGGGTACAGATACGCAGTATTTT.

The rearrangement uses TRBV7-3 and TRBJ2-7; TRBD1 might be the D (5 bases). V was trimmed by 0 bases and J by 2 bases, leaving 11 bases between them. CDR1 SGHTA and CDR2 FQGTGA come from the germline V gene. There are 15 residues in the CDR3. The CDR3 DNA reads TGTGCCAGCAGCTTAACTCCGGACACCGCCTACGAGCAGTACTTC. Encoded protein: CASSLTPDTAYEQYF.

The rearrangement uses TRBV7-8 and TRBJ2-2; perhaps TRBD1 as D (7 bases). Germline V gene data show CDR1 as SGHVS and CDR2 as FQNEAQ. Trimming cost V 5 bases and J 4 bases, with 23 bases left between them. This CDR3 has 18 amino acids. CDR3 loop: CASSQGGVGFGTTGELFF. The CDR3 coding sequence is TGTGCCAGCAGCCAGGGGGGTGTAGGTTTCGGGACCACCGGGGAGCTGTTTTTT.

The V and J genes are TRBV28 and TRBJ1-1, with TRBD1 as a possible D gene (5 bases). V dropped 2 bases and J dropped 6 bases, with 19 bases sitting between them. Germline loops: CDR1 MDHEN, CDR2 SYDVKM. The CDR3 covers 16 residues. The CDR3 region is CASSLPDPWGGAEAFF. Here the CDR3 DNA reads TGTGCCAGCAGTTTACCAGACCCTTGGGGGGGGGCTGAAGCTTTCTTT.

This clone was detected only once. J is TRBJ1-2 and V is TRBV5-4; a weak D match, TRBD1 (5 bases). V was shortened by 0 bases and J by 7 bases, with 13 bases between the two germline ends. There are 14 residues in the CDR3. From germline, CDR1 is SGHNT and CDR2 YYREEE (reference sequence). The CDR3 reads CASSLAGGPPGYTF. The DNA for the CDR3 is TGTGCCAGCAGCTTGGCCGGGGGTCCCCCTGGCTACACCTTC.

The CDR3 DNA reads TGTGCCAGCAGCAAGGGGACAGGGGGCTCGAGGGGAGAGACCCAGTACTTC. Protein product: CASSKGTGGSRGETQYF. This chain connects TRBV9 to TRBJ2-5; TRBD1 aligns across 12 bases. CDR3 length: 17 amino acids. Germline V CDR1 and CDR2: SGDLS, YYNGEE. V dropped 4 bases and J dropped 4; count of bases not matched to a gene: 11. Supplemented by reference TRBV9 and TRBJ2-5, the full variable domain reads DSGVTQTPKHLITATGQRVTLRCSPRSGDLSVYWYQQSLDQGLQFLIQYYNGEERAKGNILERFSAQQFPDLHSELNLSSLELGDSALYFCASSKGTGGSRGETQYFGPGTRLLVL.

The chain couples TRBV27 to TRBJ2-7; 8 nucleotides match TRBD2. Germline V gene sequence: CDR1 MNHEY, CDR2 SMNVEV (reference sequence). The CDR3 totals 15 residues. V shed 2 bases and J 5 bases; nucleotides not matched to a gene: 8. The CDR3 sequence is CASSLLSSGRNEQYF. CDR3 in DNA: TGTGCCAGCAGTTTACTTAGCAGCGGGAGAAACGAGCAGTACTTC.